Below, 14 T cell receptor beta chains from the same sample are listed, as sequenced in a study of T cells in Graves' hyperthyroidism and ophthalmopathy. Amplified regions were TCR beta CDR3 sequences from RNA transcripts. In the first-round RT-PCR of the TCR CDR3, the HTBI primer set was used. TCRdb processed the multiplex PCR reads anew with MiXCR; each CDR3 protein has one entry. Of 480,000 or so distinct CDR3 sequences in the sample, 35% to 50% were seen once. The material sequenced was peripheral blood or thyroid tissue (not recorded which). The receptors stem from an adult woman with Graves' disease, either hyperthyroidism or ophthalmopathy (not recorded which).

In this sample, this clonotype turned up many times. This chain links TRBV20-1 with TRBJ1-1; D is unresolved. V gave up 6 bases and J gave up 3 bases, with 14 bases separating them. This CDR3 is built from 13 residues. Per the germline V gene, CDR1 is DFQATT and CDR2 is SNEGSKA (reference sequence). The DNA for the CDR3 is TGCAGTGCGGAGCAGGAGGTAGACACTGAAGCTTTCTTT. Translation gives CSAEQEVDTEAFF.

The rearrangement links TRBV7-2 to TRBJ1-6; D perhaps matches TRBD1 (6 bases). This CDR3 is built from 15 residues. The V gene lost 5 bases and the J gene lost 6 bases, with 14 bases spanning the gap. CDR1 and CDR2 (germline): SGHTA, FQGNSA. This CDR3 reads CASSTSTGGNSPLHF. As DNA, the CDR3 is TGTGCCAGCAGCACCTCGACAGGTGGTAATTCACCCCTCCACTTT. The full variable domain, in which reference TRBV7-2 and TRBJ1-6 provide the parts outside the CDR3, is GAGVSQSPSNKVTEKGKDVELRCDPISGHTALYWYRQSLGQGLEFLIYFQGNSAPDKSGLPSDRFSAERTGGSVSTLTIQRTQQEDSAVYLCASSTSTGGNSPLHFGNGTRLTVT.

This clonotype has just a few counts. V usage is TRBV28 and J usage is TRBJ1-5; D is unclear. Germline lookup yields CDR1 MDHEN and CDR2 SYDVKM. CDR3 length: 14 amino acids. The germline V and J ends were trimmed by 2 bases and 7 bases, with 12 bases remaining between them. The DNA of the CDR3 is TGTGCCAGCAGTTTAGGTGGTCCGGACCAGCCCCAGCATTTT. It yields the protein CASSLGGPDQPQHF.

This clonotype was counted only a few times. The chain is built from TRBV7-9 and TRBJ1-2; 7 nucleotides line up with TRBD1. J was trimmed by 8 bases and V by 1 base; bases with no gene match: 7. CDR1 is SEHNR, CDR2 FQNEAQ, per germline (reference sequence). The CDR3 sequence is 14 residues long. CDR3 sequence (DNA): TGTGCCAGCAGCTTAGAAAGGGGGCTCTGGGGCTACACCTTC. Its protein product is CASSLERGLWGYTF.

The CDR3 loop reads CASSRTGVGYEQYF. The CDR3 DNA sequence: TGTGCCAGCAGTCGGACAGGGGTAGGATACGAGCAGTACTTC. The gene calls are TRBV12-3 or TRBV12-4 and TRBJ2-7; TRBD1 aligns across 9 bases. This CDR3 spans 14 amino acids. Trimming removed 5 bases from V and 4 bases from J; junction bases left unmatched: 6.

This clonotype has more than one count but fewer than ten. The genes are TRBV29-1 and TRBJ2-7; 11 nucleotides line up with TRBD2. From germline, CDR1 is SQVTM and CDR2 ANQGSEA. V dropped 5 bases and J dropped 0; count of bases not matched to a gene: 3. The CDR3 consists of 14 residues. This chain's CDR3 is CSVKTSGSSYEQYF. As DNA, the CDR3 is TGCAGCGTTAAAACTAGCGGGAGCTCCTACGAGCAGTACTTC.

The chain uses TRBV7-2 and TRBJ2-1, with TRBD1 identical over 8 bases. The CDR3 is made up of 16 amino acids. Germline CDR1 is SGHTA and CDR2 is FQGNSA. Trimming at V came to 5 bases and at J to 7 bases, leaving 13 bases not matched to a gene. Here the CDR3 reads CASSRDPDRVINEQFF. Written as DNA, the CDR3 is TGTGCCAGCAGCCGAGACCCGGACAGGGTAATAAATGAGCAGTTCTTC.

The chain joins TRBV7-9 to TRBJ1-5, with D possibly matching TRBD1 (5 bases). Trimming stripped 1 base from V and 4 bases from J, with 14 bases between. CDR3 length: 16 amino acids. Germline V lookup: CDR1 SEHNR, CDR2 FQNEAQ (reference sequence). Here the CDR3 reads CASSLGLPGLNQPQHF. The DNA for the CDR3 is TGTGCCAGCAGCTTAGGTTTGCCAGGGTTAAATCAGCCCCAGCATTTT.

V usage is TRBV29-1 and J usage is TRBJ1-3, with D perhaps matching TRBD1 (5 bases). The CDR3 totals 14 residues. Per germline, CDR1 SQVTM and CDR2 ANQGSEA. V was clipped by 5 bases and J by 1 base, with 12 bases between them. CDR3 region: CSVTLGESGNTIYF. The CDR3 DNA follows: TGCAGCGTTACACTAGGGGAATCTGGAAACACCATATATTTT. Supplemented by reference TRBV29-1 and TRBJ1-3, the full variable domain reads SAVISQKPSRDICQRGTSLTIQCQVDSQVTMMFWYRQQPGQSLTLIATANQGSEATYESGFVIDKFPISRPNLTFSTLTVSNMSPEDSSIYLCSVTLGESGNTIYFGEGSWLTVV.

The rearrangement uses TRBV2 and TRBJ1-5; D may be TRBD1 (5 bases). The germline V gene encodes CDR1 SNHLY and CDR2 FYNNEI. V was shortened by 5 bases and J by 6 bases, with 11 bases between the two germline ends. This CDR3 has 13 amino acids. In DNA form, the CDR3 reads TGTGCCAGCAGTTTAGGGGCGGTTCAGCCCCAGCATTTT. It codes for CASSLGAVQPQHF.

The chain is built from TRBV2 and TRBJ2-7; the D gene is possibly TRBD2 (5 bases). V was clipped by 2 bases and J by 6 bases, with 11 bases between them. Germline values: CDR1 SNHLY, CDR2 FYNNEI. CDR3 length equals 13 residues. The CDR3 reads CASSERAEGEQYF. In DNA, the CDR3 is TGTGCCAGCAGTGAAAGGGCAGAGGGCGAGCAGTACTTC.

The chain carries TRBV7-8 and TRBJ1-5; 10 bases align to TRBD1. V shed 3 bases, J shed 11 bases, and the junction held 7 bases outside the gene matches. Germline values: CDR1 SGHVS, CDR2 FQNEAQ. The CDR3 is made up of 14 amino acids. The CDR3 nucleotides read TGTGCCAGCAGCTTCGACAGGGGGCAAGAGACCCAGCATTTT. Its protein product is CASSFDRGQETQHF.

The rearrangement uses TRBV6-6 and TRBJ2-5; TRBD2 agrees at 11 bases. The V segment lost 2 bases and the J segment 1 base; nucleotides outside the gene matches: 3. Germline CDR1 MNHNY, CDR2 SVGAGI (reference sequence). The CDR3 consists of 16 residues. Written as DNA, the CDR3 is TGTGCCAGCAGTTACGTTCTAGCGGGGGGCCAAGAGACCCAGTACTTC. Protein product: CASSYVLAGGQETQYF.

This clonotype appeared many times. The J gene is TRBJ2-2, the V gene TRBV5-1; 13 bases agree with TRBD2. The ends lost 5 bases at V and 7 bases at J; junction bases unmatched: 5. Germline CDR1 and CDR2: SGHRS and YFSETQ. The CDR3 is made up of 15 amino acids. The CDR3 is CASSTGTSGNGELFF. The CDR3 nucleotides read TGCGCCAGCAGTACCGGGACTAGCGGGAACGGGGAGCTGTTTTTT.